Reported below is one T cell receptor beta chain. The antigen is not known. Each CDR3 protein gets one entry in TCRdb, which reprocessed the 5' RACE reads and gives no DNA. This sample contains around 380,000 distinct CDR3 sequences. This specimen belongs to a study of T cells expressing NK-cell markers. Overall study context: Repertoire data for TCR beta were derived from sorted T cells (CD3+CD56+NKG2C+, CD3+CD56+NKG2C- and CD3+CD56-NKG2C+). Seven sequenced donors out of eight were HCMV-seropositive, one seronegative.

The study's findings and limits: It was still unclear whether expanded NKG2C+ T cell clones were HCMV specific.

Germline CDR1 is MGHRA and CDR2 is YSYEKL. This CDR3 has 13 amino acids. Sequencing was carried out using blood T cells: a sorted CD56 or NKG2C T cell subset, CD4+ or CD8+ T cells, or bulk PBMC T cells (not recorded which). This TCR derives from a woman between 45 and 60 years old in good health. V is TRBV4-1 and J is TRBJ1-1; the TCRdb call, TRBD1, lacks DNA for checking. The CDR3 sequence: CASSRDWTAEAFF.